The source of this TCR beta chain is a study of blood T cell repertoires in COVID-19. Original processing notes: The authors estimated nucleated cell counts from reference gene primer amplification. Profiling relied on immunoSEQ multiplex PCR, and the TCRdb table lists in-frame clones only, not all of them. The V and J calls and the clone size are those of that table, but D and trimming were determined from the DNA. Here the sample spans fewer than 400,000 clones, approximately 82% being singletons. The germline CDR1 and CDR2 sequences are SGHRS and YFSETQ. V lost 0 bases and J 6 bases, leaving 9 bases between the germline ends. CDR3 size: 14 residues.

This TCR was sampled from a man younger than 40 with active or convalescent COVID-19. Source material: peripheral blood. The chain is built from TRBV5-1 and TRBJ1-4, with D uncertain. The CDR3 protein is CASSLDSRDEKLFF. CDR3 bases: TGCGCCAGCAGCTTGGATTCTAGAGATGAAAAACTGTTTTTT. Full variable domain (rest looked up from reference TRBV5-1 and TRBJ1-4): KAGVTQTPRYLIKTRGQQVTLSCSPISGHRSVSWYQQTPGQGLQFLFEYFSETQRNKGNFPGRFSGRQFSNSRSEMNVSTLELGDSALYLCASSLDSRDEKLFFGSGTQLSVL.